Below, 13 T cell receptor beta chains from the same sample are listed, as sequenced in a study of blood T cells in healthy people across ages. Next came a second PCR, run for about 7 to 12 cycles, which used a sample-barcoded 5' primer along with a J-beta primer mix. TCRdb used MiXCR to reprocess the 5' RACE reads, holding one entry per CDR3 protein. There are 1.5 million to 2 million distinct CDR3 sequences in the sample; almost 35% occur only once, and around 11% lies in the top ten. Specimen: blood. These receptors were taken from a woman aged 25 to 39 in good health.

With regard to this clonotype: A much larger clone lies one base from this, so it may be a read error. V and J are TRBV6-1 and TRBJ2-2; D is possibly TRBD1 or TRBD2 (6 bases each). Germline V gene lookup returns CDR1 MNHNS and CDR2 SASEGT. This CDR3 has 14 residues. CDR3 loop: CASSRGPNTGGLFF. DNA of the CDR3: TGTGCCAGCAGCAGGGGTCCCAACACCGGGGGGCTGTTTTTT.

J is TRBJ2-3 and V is TRBV20-1, with 7 bases aligning to TRBD1. The junction had 19 bases not matched to a gene; V was cut back by 4 bases and J by 6 bases. Germline-derived CDR1 and CDR2 are DFQATT and SNEGSKA (reference sequence). The CDR3 totals 17 residues. The CDR3 here is CSAIVLGQSGRRDTQYF. The CDR3 DNA is TGCAGTGCTATCGTTTTGGGACAGAGCGGTAGAAGGGATACGCAGTATTTT.

The chain employs TRBV6-1 and TRBJ1-2, with D uncertain. This CDR3 comprises 13 residues. In germline, CDR1 is MNHNS, CDR2 SASEGT. Trimming cost V 0 bases and J 8 bases, with 10 bases left between them. The CDR3 DNA reads as TGTGCCAGCAGTGAAGCGCTGACTGGCGGCTACACCTTC. Protein: CASSEALTGGYTF.

The V gene is TRBV12-3 or TRBV12-4, the J gene TRBJ1-3; D gene unclear. The germline V and J ends were trimmed by 7 bases and 3 bases, with 13 bases remaining between them. The length of the CDR3 is 14 residues. The CDR3 DNA reads TGTGCCAGCACCGACCCGGAGGGTGGAAACACCATATATTTT. Translation: CASTDPEGGNTIYF.

The rearrangement links TRBV9 to TRBJ2-3; D ambiguous. This CDR3 is built from 14 residues. V lost 4 bases, J lost 2 bases, and 11 bases lay in between. Germline loops: CDR1 SGDLS, CDR2 YYNGEE. CDR3 loop: CASSCRSYTDTQYF. The CDR3 DNA reads TGTGCCAGCAGCTGCCGCTCCTACACAGATACGCAGTATTTT.

Of note for this clonotype: At one of its ends the junction is not consistent with the germline gene, which may arise from a read error. This chain connects TRBV5-4 to TRBJ2-1; D unclear. The CDR3 runs to 15 residues. Per germline, CDR1 SGHNT and CDR2 YYREEE (reference sequence). The CDR3 region is CASSLSRVSYNEQFF. The CDR3 DNA reads as TGTGCCAGCAGCTTGTCTAGGGTCTCCTACAATGAACAGTTCTTC.

This clonotype was found a few times. The chain is built from TRBV20-1 and TRBJ1-4; no firm D call. Germline V gene data show CDR1 as DFQATT and CDR2 as SNEGSKA (reference sequence). V was trimmed by 1 base and J by 0 bases, leaving 6 bases between them. The CDR3 is made up of 14 amino acids. The CDR3 region is CSARAVATNEKLFF. For the CDR3, the DNA is TGCAGTGCTAGAGCAGTTGCAACTAATGAAAAACTGTTTTTT.

This clonotype was seen just once. Relative to the germline gene, one junction end is altered; a read error may explain this. This rearrangement joins TRBV27 to TRBJ1-2; weak D call: TRBD1 (6 bases). The CDR3 is made up of 15 amino acids. Germline lookup yields CDR1 MNHEY and CDR2 SMNVEV (reference sequence). The CDR3 spells CASSLSRGGGYGCTF. DNA for the CDR3: TGTGCCAGCAGTTTATCCCGGGGGGGCGGGTATGGCTGCACCTTC.

The sample holds a few counts of this clonotype. J is TRBJ1-1 and V is TRBV6-5; maybe TRBD1 (5 bases). CDR3 length: 13 residues. Germline V gives CDR1 MNHEY, CDR2 SVGAGI. V lost 6 bases, J lost 1 base, and 9 bases lay in between. Written as DNA, the CDR3 is TGTGCCAGCAGGTATCAGGGGAACACTGAAGCTTTCTTT. Translating it yields CASRYQGNTEAFF.

This clonotype was recorded once. The V and J genes are TRBV12-3 or TRBV12-4 and TRBJ2-1, with 7 bases identical to TRBD2. Trimming took 7 bases from V and 2 from J; bases not matched to a gene: 11. This CDR3 is built from 16 residues. The CDR3: CASNPSGHGPYNEQFF. For the CDR3, the DNA is TGTGCCAGCAACCCTAGCGGACACGGCCCCTACAATGAGCAGTTCTTC.

This chain connects TRBV3-1 to TRBJ2-4; D might be TRBD2 (6 bases). This CDR3 has 15 residues. Looked up from germline, CDR1 is LGHDT and CDR2 is YNNKEL (reference sequence). The germline V and J ends were trimmed by 2 bases and 13 bases, with 21 bases remaining between them. The chain's CDR3 is CASSQSGRGWGEQYF. CDR3 DNA: TGTGCCAGCAGCCAAAGCGGACGGGGGTGGGGGGAGCAGTACTTC. The entire variable domain, with the rest obtained from reference TRBV3-1 and TRBJ2-4, is as follows: DTAVSQTPKYLVTQMGNDKSIKCEQNLGHDTMYWYKQDSKKFLKIMFSYNNKELIINETVPNRFSPKSPDKAHLNLHINSLELGDSAVYFCASSQSGRGWGEQYFGAGTRLSVL.

This chain joins TRBV27 and TRBJ2-1; 8 bases agree with TRBD2. V lost 2 bases, J lost 6 bases, and 6 bases stayed unmatched. CDR3 size: 15 residues. CDR1 MNHEY and CDR2 SMNVEV come from the germline V gene (reference sequence). The CDR3 nucleotides read TGTGCCAGCAGTTTAGACGGGAGGGCCCCCAATGAGCAGTTCTTC. Amino acid sequence: CASSLDGRAPNEQFF.

On this clonotype itself: One junction end disagrees with the germline gene, perhaps due to a read error. V gene TRBV5-6 combines with J gene TRBJ2-1; tentatively, D is TRBD1 (6 bases). The CDR3 sequence is 13 residues long. Germline V gene lookup returns CDR1 SGHDT and CDR2 YYEEEE. CDR3 bases: TGTGCCAGTAGCTTGGGGGCGAGCAATGAGCAGTTCTTC. Protein: CASSLGASNEQFF. Filled out from reference TRBV5-6 and TRBJ2-1, the complete variable domain reads DAGVTQSPTHLIKTRGQQVTLRCSPKSGHDTVSWYQQALGQGPQFIFQYYEEEERQRGNFPDRFSGHQFPNYSSELNVNALLLGDSALYLCASSLGASNEQFFGPGTRLTVL.